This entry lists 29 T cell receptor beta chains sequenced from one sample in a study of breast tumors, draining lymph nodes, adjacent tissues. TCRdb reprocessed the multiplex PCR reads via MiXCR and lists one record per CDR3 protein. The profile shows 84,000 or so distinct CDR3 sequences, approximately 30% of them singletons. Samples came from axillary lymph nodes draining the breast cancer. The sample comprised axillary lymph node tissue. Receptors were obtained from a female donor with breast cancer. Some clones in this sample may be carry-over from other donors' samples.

The CDR3 region is CSALAGVGETQYF. The CDR3 region has the DNA TGCAGTGCTCTAGCGGGAGTGGGGGAGACCCAGTACTTC. The chain links TRBV20-1 to TRBJ2-5, with 10 nucleotides matching TRBD2. Trimming took 5 bases from V and 5 from J; bases not matched to a gene: 5. Germline loops: CDR1 DFQATT, CDR2 SNEGSKA (reference sequence). The CDR3 loop spans 13 amino acids.

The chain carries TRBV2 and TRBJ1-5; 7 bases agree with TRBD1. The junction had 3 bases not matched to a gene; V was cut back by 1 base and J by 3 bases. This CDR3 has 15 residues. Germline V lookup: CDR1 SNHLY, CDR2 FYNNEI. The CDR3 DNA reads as TGTGCCAGCAGTGAAGAGACAGGGTCCAATCAGCCCCAGCATTTT. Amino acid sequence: CASSEETGSNQPQHF.

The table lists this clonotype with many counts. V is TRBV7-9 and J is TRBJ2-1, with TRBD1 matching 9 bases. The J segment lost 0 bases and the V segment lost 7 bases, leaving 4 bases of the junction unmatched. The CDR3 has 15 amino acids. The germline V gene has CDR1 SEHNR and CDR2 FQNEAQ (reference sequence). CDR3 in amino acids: CASNDRGSSYNEQFF. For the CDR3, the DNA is TGTGCCAGCAACGACAGGGGGAGCTCCTACAATGAGCAGTTCTTC. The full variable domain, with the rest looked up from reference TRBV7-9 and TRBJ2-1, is DTGVSQNPRHKITKRGQNVTFRCDPISEHNRLYWYRQTLGQGPEFLTYFQNEAQLEKSRLLSDRFSAERPKGSFSTLEIQRTEQGDSAMYLCASNDRGSSYNEQFFGPGTRLTVL.

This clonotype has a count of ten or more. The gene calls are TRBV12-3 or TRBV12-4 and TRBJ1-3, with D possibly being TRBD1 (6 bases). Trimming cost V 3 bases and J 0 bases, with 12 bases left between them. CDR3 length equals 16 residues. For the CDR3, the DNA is TGTGCCAGCAGTTTGGGGGGGCACCTCTCTGGAAACACCATATATTTT. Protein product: CASSLGGHLSGNTIYF.

The CDR3 spells CSAPGQGTLGYTF. In DNA, the CDR3 is TGCAGTGCTCCGGGACAGGGGACTCTTGGCTACACCTTC. V gene TRBV20-1 combines with J gene TRBJ1-2; TRBD1 aligns across 10 bases. J lost 7 bases, V lost 5 bases, and 7 bases had no gene match. This CDR3 has 13 amino acids. CDR1 and CDR2 (germline): DFQATT, SNEGSKA (reference sequence).

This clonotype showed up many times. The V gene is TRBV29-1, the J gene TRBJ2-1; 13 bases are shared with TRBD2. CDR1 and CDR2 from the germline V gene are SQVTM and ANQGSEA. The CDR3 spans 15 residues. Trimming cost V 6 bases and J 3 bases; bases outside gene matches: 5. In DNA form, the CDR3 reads TGCAGCGTACCGGGACTAGCGGGATACTACAATGAGCAGTTCTTC. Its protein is CSVPGLAGYYNEQFF.

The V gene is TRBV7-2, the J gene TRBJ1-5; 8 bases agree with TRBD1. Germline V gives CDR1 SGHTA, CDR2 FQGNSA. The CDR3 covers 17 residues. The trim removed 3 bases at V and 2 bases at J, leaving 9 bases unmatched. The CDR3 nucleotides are TGTGCCAGCAGCTTCCGGGACAGGCGGGGAGGCAATCAGCCCCAGCATTTT. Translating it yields CASSFRDRRGGNQPQHF.

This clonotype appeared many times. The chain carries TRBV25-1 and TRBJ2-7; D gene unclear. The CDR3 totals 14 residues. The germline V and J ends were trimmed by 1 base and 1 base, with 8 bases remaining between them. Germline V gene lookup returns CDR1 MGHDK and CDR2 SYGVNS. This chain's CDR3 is CASSELGYSYEQYF. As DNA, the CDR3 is TGTGCCAGCAGTGAATTGGGATATTCCTACGAGCAGTACTTC.

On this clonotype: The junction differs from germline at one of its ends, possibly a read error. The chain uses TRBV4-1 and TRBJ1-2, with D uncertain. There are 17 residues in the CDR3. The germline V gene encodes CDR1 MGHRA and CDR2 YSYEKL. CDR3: CAGSQAPDGTDNYGYTF. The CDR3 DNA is TGCGCCGGCAGCCAAGCTCCTGACGGCACGGATAACTATGGCTACACCTTT.

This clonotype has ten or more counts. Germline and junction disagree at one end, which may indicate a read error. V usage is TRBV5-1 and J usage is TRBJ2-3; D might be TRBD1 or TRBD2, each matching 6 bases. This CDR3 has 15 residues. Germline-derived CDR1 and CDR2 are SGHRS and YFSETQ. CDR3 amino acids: CASRLGGQLTDTQYF. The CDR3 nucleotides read TGCGCCAGCAGGTTGGGGGGCCAACTCACAGATACGCAGTATTTT. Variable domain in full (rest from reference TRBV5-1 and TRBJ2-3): KAGVTQTPRYLIKTRGQQVTLSCSPISGHRSVSWYQQTPGQGLQFLFEYFSETQRNKGNFPGRFSGRQFSNSRSEMNVSTLELGDSALYLCASRLGGQLTDTQYFGPGTRLTVL.

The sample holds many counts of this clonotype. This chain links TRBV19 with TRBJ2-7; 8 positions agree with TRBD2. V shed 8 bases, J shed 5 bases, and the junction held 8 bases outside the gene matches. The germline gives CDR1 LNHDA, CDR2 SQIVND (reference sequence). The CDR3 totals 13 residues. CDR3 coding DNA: TGTGCCAGTTCGCTCGCGGGAGGAGACGAGCAGTACTTC. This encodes CASSLAGGDEQYF. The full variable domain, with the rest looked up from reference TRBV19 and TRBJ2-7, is DGGITQSPKYLFRKEGQNVTLSCEQNLNHDAMYWYRQDPGQGLRLIYYSQIVNDFQKGDIAEGYSVSREKKESFPLTVTSAQKNPTAFYLCASSLAGGDEQYFGPGTRLTVT.

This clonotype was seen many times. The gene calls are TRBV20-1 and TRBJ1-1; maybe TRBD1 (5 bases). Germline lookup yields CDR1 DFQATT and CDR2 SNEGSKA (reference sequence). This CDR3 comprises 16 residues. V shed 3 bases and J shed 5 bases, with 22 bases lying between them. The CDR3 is CSARNTLTAWGTEAFF. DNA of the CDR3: TGCAGTGCTAGGAACACTTTGACCGCCTGGGGGACTGAAGCTTTCTTT.

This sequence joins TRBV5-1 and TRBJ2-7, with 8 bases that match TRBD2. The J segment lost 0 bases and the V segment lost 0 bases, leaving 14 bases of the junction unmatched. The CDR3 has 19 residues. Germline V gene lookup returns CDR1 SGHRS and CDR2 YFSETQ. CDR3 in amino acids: CASSLATGLAGMSSYEQYF. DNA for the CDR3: TGCGCCAGCAGCTTGGCGACCGGACTAGCCGGAATGAGCTCCTACGAGCAGTACTTC.

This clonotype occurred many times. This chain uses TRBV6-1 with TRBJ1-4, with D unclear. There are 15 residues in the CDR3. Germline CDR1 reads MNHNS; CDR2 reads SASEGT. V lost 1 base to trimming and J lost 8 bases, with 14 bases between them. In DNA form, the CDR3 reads TGTGCCAGCAGTGAAGACCTACAGTTGGGGGAAAAACTGTTTTTT. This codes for CASSEDLQLGEKLFF.

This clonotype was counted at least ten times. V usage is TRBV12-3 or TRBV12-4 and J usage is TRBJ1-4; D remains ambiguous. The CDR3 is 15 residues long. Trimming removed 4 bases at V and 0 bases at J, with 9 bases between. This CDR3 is CASSWTDATNEKLFF. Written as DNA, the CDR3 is TGTGCCAGCAGTTGGACGGATGCAACTAATGAAAAACTGTTTTTT.

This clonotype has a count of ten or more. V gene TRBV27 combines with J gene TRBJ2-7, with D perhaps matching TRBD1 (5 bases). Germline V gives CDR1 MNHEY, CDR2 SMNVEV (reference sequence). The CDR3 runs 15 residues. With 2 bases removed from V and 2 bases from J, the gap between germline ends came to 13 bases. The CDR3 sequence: CASSLDPGLTYEQYF. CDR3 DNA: TGTGCCAGCAGTTTAGATCCAGGGCTTACCTACGAGCAGTACTTC.

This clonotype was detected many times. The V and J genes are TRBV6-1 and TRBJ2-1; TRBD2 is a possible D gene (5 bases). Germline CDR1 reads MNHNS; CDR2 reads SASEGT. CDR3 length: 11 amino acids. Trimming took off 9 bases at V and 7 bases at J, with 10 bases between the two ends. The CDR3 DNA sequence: TGTGCCAGTGAGGGTAATAATGAGCAGTTCTTC. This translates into CASEGNNEQFF.

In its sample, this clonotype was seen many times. The CDR3 DNA reads TGCGCCAGCAGCCGGGTTCGGACAGGGAGGTATACTGATGGCTACACCTTC. Translating it yields CASSRVRTGRYTDGYTF. This chain connects TRBV4-1 to TRBJ1-2; 8 bases align to TRBD1. From germline, CDR1 is MGHRA and CDR2 YSYEKL. The length of the CDR3 is 17 residues. Trimming removed 4 bases from V and 6 bases from J; junction bases left unmatched: 16.

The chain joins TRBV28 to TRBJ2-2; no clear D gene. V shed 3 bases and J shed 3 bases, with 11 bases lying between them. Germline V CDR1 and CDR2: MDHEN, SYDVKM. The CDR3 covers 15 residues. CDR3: CASSFAARYTGELFF. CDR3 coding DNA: TGTGCCAGCAGTTTCGCCGCCAGGTACACCGGGGAGCTGTTTTTT.

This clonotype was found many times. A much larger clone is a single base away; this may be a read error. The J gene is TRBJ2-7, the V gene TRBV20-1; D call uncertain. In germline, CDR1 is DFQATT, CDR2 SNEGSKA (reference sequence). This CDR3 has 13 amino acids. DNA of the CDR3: TGCAGTGCTAGAAGTGAGAGAACCTACGCGCAGTACTTC. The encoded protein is CSARSERTYAQYF.

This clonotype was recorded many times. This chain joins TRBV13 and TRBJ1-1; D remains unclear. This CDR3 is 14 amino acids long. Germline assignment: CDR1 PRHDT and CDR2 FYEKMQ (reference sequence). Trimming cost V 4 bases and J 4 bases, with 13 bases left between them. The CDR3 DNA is TGTGCCAGCAGCTCATATGCGGGCGCCACTGAAGCTTTCTTT. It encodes CASSSYAGATEAFF.

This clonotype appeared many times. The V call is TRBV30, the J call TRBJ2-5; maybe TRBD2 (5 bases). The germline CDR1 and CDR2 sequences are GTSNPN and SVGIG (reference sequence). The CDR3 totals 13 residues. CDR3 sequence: CATRVANQETQYF. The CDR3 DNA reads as TGTGCTACGAGGGTGGCTAACCAAGAGACCCAGTACTTC.

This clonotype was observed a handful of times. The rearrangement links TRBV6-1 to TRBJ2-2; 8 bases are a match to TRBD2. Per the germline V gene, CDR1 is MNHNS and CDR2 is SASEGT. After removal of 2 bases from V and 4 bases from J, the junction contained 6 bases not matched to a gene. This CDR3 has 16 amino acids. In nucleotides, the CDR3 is TGTGCCAGCAGTGAACTCCCAGCGGGAGTCACCGGGGAGCTGTTTTTT. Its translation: CASSELPAGVTGELFF.

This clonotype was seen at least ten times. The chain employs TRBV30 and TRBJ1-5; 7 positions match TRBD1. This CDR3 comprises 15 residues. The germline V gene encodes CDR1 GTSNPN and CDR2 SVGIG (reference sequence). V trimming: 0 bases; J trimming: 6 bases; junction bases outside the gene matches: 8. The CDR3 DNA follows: TGTGCCTGGAGTGTTCCAGGGGGTGTCACTCAGCCCCAGCATTTT. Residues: CAWSVPGGVTQPQHF.

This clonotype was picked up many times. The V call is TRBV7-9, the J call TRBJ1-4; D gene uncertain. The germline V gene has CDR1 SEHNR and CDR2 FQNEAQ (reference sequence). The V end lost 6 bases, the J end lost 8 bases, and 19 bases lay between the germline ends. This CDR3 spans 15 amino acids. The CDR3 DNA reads TGTGCCAGCAGTCGAAGAGGAGGGATTGAAGAAAAACTGTTTTTT. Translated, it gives CASSRRGGIEEKLFF.

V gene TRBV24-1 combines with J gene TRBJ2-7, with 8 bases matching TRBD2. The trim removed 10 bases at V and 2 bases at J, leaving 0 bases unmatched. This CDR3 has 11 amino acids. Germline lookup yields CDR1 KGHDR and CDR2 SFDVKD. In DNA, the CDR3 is TGTGCCACAGCGGGAGCCTACGAGCAGTACTTC. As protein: CATAGAYEQYF.

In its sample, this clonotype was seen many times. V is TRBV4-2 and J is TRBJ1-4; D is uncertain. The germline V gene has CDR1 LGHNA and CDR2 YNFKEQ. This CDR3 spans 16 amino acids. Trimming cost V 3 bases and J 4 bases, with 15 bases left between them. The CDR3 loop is CASSQSGGILNEKLFF. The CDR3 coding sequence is TGTGCCAGCAGCCAGTCGGGCGGGATACTTAATGAAAAACTGTTTTTT.

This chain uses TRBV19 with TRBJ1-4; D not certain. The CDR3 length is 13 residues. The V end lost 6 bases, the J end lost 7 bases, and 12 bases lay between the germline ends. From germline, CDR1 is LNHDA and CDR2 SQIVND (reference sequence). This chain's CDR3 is CASRGRTGEKLFF. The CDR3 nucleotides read TGTGCCAGTAGAGGGAGAACCGGTGAAAAACTGTTTTTT. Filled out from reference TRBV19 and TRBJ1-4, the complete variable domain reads DGGITQSPKYLFRKEGQNVTLSCEQNLNHDAMYWYRQDPGQGLRLIYYSQIVNDFQKGDIAEGYSVSREKKESFPLTVTSAQKNPTAFYLCASRGRTGEKLFFGSGTQLSVL.

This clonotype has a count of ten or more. CDR3 sequence reads: CARGQSTDTQYF. The CDR3 nucleotides are TGTGCCAGGGGGCAAAGCACAGATACGCAGTATTTT. The rearrangement joins TRBV11-3 to TRBJ2-3; the D gene is possibly TRBD1 (5 bases). CDR1 is SGHNT, CDR2 YENEEA, per germline. Trimming removed 9 bases from V and 0 bases from J, with 7 bases in between. The length of the CDR3 is 12 residues. The whole variable domain, remainder taken from reference TRBV11-3 and TRBJ2-3, is EAGVVQSPRYKIIEKKQPVAFWCNPISGHNTLYWYLQNLGQGPELLIRYENEEAVDDSQLPKDRFSAERLKGVDSTLKIQPAELGDSAVYLCARGQSTDTQYFGPGTRLTVL.